This T cell receptor beta chain was captured in a study of HIV-infected children after antiretroviral therapy interruption. At the level of the study: Weeks 0, 12, interruption end (24 or 48), and about 3 years post-study gave interruption-arm samples.

The TCR library was built from RNA with a 3' RACE protocol and unique molecular identifiers. TCRdb called the 3' RACE reads again in MiXCR, with one record for every CDR3 protein. The repertoire holds 35,000 to 50,000 distinct CDR3 sequences, with over 6.5% as singletons. Treatment reported: PENTA 11 planned treatment interruption arm or continuous ART arm. Study-wide points: Minor non-naive CD45RA+ populations, like EMRA or stem memory, might contaminate naive sorts. By the end of treatment interruption, naive CD4+ clonality (Gini) increased.

This clonotype was recorded many times. The antigen is not known. CDR1 is SGHTA, CDR2 FQGNSA, per germline. The CDR3 is 14 residues long. Trimming removed 7 bases from V and 0 bases from J, with 12 bases in between. The TCR originated in a pool of human donors with HIV. This chain joins TRBV7-2 and TRBJ1-2; no clear D gene. The sample consisted of CD45RA+ CD4+ T cells from PBMCs, pooled from several time points, taken from a donor given antiretroviral therapy, either interrupted or continuous. Subset reported: naive CD4+ CD45RA+ CD45RO- T cells. CDR3 region: CASTKYKANYGYTF. Written as DNA, the CDR3 is TGTGCCAGCACCAAGTACAAAGCTAACTATGGCTACACCTTC.